This TCR beta chain was profiled in a study of Tregs in tolerant kidney transplant recipients. Study-wide context: Sorting of CD4+CD25+CD127- cells followed roughly 3-day belatacept mixed lymphocyte reactions, sometimes with roughly five-day graft donor restimulation.

Sequencing was performed with immunoSEQ multiplex PCR; in TCRdb, only in-frame clones are kept and a portion is missing. The sample consists of around 30,000 clones, 82% of them appearing once. Trimming cost V 2 bases and J 1 base, with 14 bases left between them. This CDR3 region has 15 residues. Germline V gene data show CDR1 as SQVTM and CDR2 as ANQGSEA. Concerning this clone: Its antigen is not identified.

This TCR derives from a human donor in good health. The gene calls are TRBV29-1 and TRBJ1-1; D is perhaps TRBD1 (5 bases). The specimen was Tregs from blood cultured with allogeneic cells. CDR3: CSVELSWGKNTEAFF. The DNA for the CDR3 is TGCAGCGTTGAACTGAGTTGGGGGAAGAACACTGAAGCTTTCTTT. Full variable domain (remainder filled in from reference TRBV29-1 and TRBJ1-1): SAVISQKPSRDICQRGTSLTIQCQVDSQVTMMFWYRQQPGQSLTLIATANQGSEATYESGFVIDKFPISRPNLTFSTLTVSNMSPEDSSIYLCSVELSWGKNTEAFFGQGTRLTVV.